This TCR beta chain stems from a study of T cell responses to AZD1222 COVID-19 vaccine. With respect to this clone: Antigen: not known.

Germline V gives CDR1 MNHEY, CDR2 SVGAGI. V lost 0 bases to trimming and J lost 0 bases, with 12 bases between them. The CDR3 is made up of 16 amino acids. Second-dose intervals near 4 or 12 weeks were combined. Using immunoSEQ multiplex PCR, the repertoire was profiled, and TCRdb retains in-frame clones only, with some absent. Of some 81,000 clones detected, over 75% appear once; the ten largest clones hold about 3.4%. General study findings and limits: Reportedly, nearly half the spike-specific TCRs target unmutated variant regions.

This chain connects TRBV6-5 to TRBJ2-7; D not certain. The sequence was collected from an adult who received the AZD1222 COVID-19 vaccine. The material was peripheral blood, obtained 28 days after the second AZD1222 dose. CDR3 sequence (DNA): TGTGCCAGCAGTTACTCAAGGACGGTTGGCTCCTACGAGCAGTACTTC. Its translation is CASSYSRTVGSYEQYF.